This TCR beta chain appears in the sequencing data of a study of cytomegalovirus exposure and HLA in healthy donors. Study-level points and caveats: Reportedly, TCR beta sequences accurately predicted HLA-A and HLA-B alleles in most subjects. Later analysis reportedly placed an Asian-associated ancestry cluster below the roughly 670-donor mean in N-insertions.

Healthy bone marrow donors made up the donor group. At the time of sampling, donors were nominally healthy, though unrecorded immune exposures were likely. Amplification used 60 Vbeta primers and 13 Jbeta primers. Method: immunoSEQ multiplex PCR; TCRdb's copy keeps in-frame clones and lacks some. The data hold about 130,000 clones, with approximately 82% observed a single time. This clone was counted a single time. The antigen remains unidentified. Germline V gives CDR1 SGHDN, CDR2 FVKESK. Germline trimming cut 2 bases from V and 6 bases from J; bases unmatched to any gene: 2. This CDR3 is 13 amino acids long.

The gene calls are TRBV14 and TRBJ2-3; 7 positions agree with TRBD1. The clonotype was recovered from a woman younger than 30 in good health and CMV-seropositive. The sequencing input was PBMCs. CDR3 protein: CASSQSQGDTQYF. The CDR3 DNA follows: TGTGCCAGCAGCCAATCACAGGGGGATACGCAGTATTTT.